A single sample gave rise to the 23 T cell receptor beta chains below, sequenced in a study of prognosis after radiotherapy for stage I lung cancer. Researchers used two-round multiplex PCR to amplify TCR beta CDR3 starting from genomic DNA. The use of primers specific to each TRBV and TRBJ gene characterized first-round PCR. TCRdb passed the multiplex PCR reads through MiXCR, listing each CDR3 protein once. The data hold 13,000 to 15,000 distinct CDR3 sequences, with about 50% observed a single time. The material sequenced was PBMCs, taken before or after stereotactic body radiation therapy (not recorded which). These receptors all come from a donor over 45 with non-small cell lung cancer.

This clonotype was counted a single time. This chain's CDR3 is CASSLDIGGRLGTDNEQFF. For the CDR3, the DNA is TGTGCCAGCAGCCTCGATATAGGGGGGAGACTAGGGACTGACAATGAGCAGTTCTTC. The chain combines TRBV7-2 with TRBJ2-1; D possibly uses TRBD1 or TRBD2 (6 bases each). Germline lookup yields CDR1 SGHTA and CDR2 FQGNSA. Deletions cut 5 bases from V and 5 bases from J, with 28 bases between. The CDR3 spans 19 residues.

This clonotype was observed at least ten times. The rearrangement links TRBV6-1 to TRBJ2-5, with D tentatively TRBD1 (5 bases). This CDR3 contains 14 residues. CDR1 MNHNS and CDR2 SASEGT come from the germline V gene. Trimming took off 2 bases at V and 2 bases at J, with 9 bases between the two ends. The DNA for the CDR3 is TGTGCCAGCAGTGAATGGCAGGGACAAGAGACCCAGTACTTC. This gives the protein CASSEWQGQETQYF.

This clonotype was picked up many times. The chain employs TRBV4-1 and TRBJ1-6, with D perhaps TRBD1 (5 bases). Germline assignment: CDR1 MGHRA and CDR2 YSYEKL. The CDR3 runs 17 residues. Trimming shortened V by 0 bases and J by 7 bases, and 16 bases separated the two germline ends. This chain's CDR3 is CASSQDPNSGTNSPLHF. CDR3 DNA: TGCGCCAGCAGCCAAGATCCCAACTCCGGGACCAATTCACCCCTCCACTTT.

By share, this clonotype ranks as medium-sized. The chain employs TRBV6-2 or TRBV6-3 and TRBJ2-7; 9 bases match TRBD1. V dropped 6 bases and J dropped 0; count of bases not matched to a gene: 3. The CDR3 contains 14 residues. Germline V gives CDR1 MNHEY, CDR2 SVGEGT. The CDR3 loop is CASRDRGGSYEQYF. The CDR3, as DNA: TGTGCCAGCAGGGACAGGGGTGGCTCCTACGAGCAGTACTTC.

Comments on this clonotype: Only one base separates this from a far larger clonotype, so it likely reflects a read error. J is TRBJ2-5 and V is TRBV2; 11 positions agree with TRBD1. The J call is doubtful: the DNA matches TRBJ2-1 better. This CDR3 region has 12 residues. The germline V gene encodes CDR1 SNHLY and CDR2 FYNNEI. CDR3 protein: CDSGGTGGEQFF. The CDR3 nucleotides are TGTGACAGCGGGGGGACAGGGGGTGAGCAGTTCTTC.

The rearrangement joins TRBV24-1 to TRBJ2-2; 8 bases map to TRBD1. This CDR3 spans 16 amino acids. Germline CDR1 KGHDR, CDR2 SFDVKD. Unmatched junction bases numbered 6, after V lost 4 bases and J lost 3 bases. CDR3 residues: CATSDPGTGYTGELFF. The CDR3 bases are TGTGCCACCAGTGACCCCGGGACAGGATACACCGGGGAGCTGTTTTTT.

This clonotype was recorded once. One end of the junction is discordant with germline, which a read error may explain. V usage is TRBV19 and J usage is TRBJ2-6; 8 bases are shared with TRBD1. The CDR3 spans 18 residues. Germline assignment: CDR1 LNHDA and CDR2 SQIVND (reference sequence). Here the CDR3 reads CANSPSGTGFSGANVLTF. CDR3 bases: TGTGCCAATAGTCCATCCGGGACAGGATTCTCTGGGGCCAACGTCCTGACTTTC. The variable domain in full, completed from reference TRBV19 and TRBJ2-6, reads DGGITQSPKYLFRKEGQNVTLSCEQNLNHDAMYWYRQDPGQGLRLIYYSQIVNDFQKGDIAEGYSVSREKKESFPLTVTSAQKNPTAFYLCANSPSGTGFSGANVLTFGAGSRLTVL.

The chain recombines TRBV5-8 with TRBJ2-3; no clear D. This CDR3 spans 12 amino acids. V lost 1 base and J 6 bases, leaving 6 bases between the germline ends. Germline CDR1 reads SGHTS; CDR2 reads YDEGEE. CDR3 sequence (DNA): TGTGCCAGCAGCTTGTCCCAGGATACGCAGTATTTT. Translation gives CASSLSQDTQYF.

This chain uses TRBV30 with TRBJ1-6; 9 bases fit TRBD1. From germline, CDR1 is GTSNPN and CDR2 SVGIG (reference sequence). Trimming took 3 bases from V and 7 from J; bases not matched to a gene: 7. This CDR3 has 15 residues. The CDR3 reads CAWSLQGAGNSPLHF. CDR3 nucleotide sequence: TGTGCCTGGAGCCTACAGGGGGCAGGGAATTCACCCCTCCACTTT.

This clonotype is labeled as medium-sized. The chain has TRBV11-2 and TRBJ2-2, with a weak D call TRBD1 (6 bases). Germline CDR1 reads SGHAT; CDR2 reads FQNNGV. The CDR3 extends over 17 amino acids. V gave up 3 bases and J gave up 2 bases, with 16 bases separating them. CDR3 loop: CASSFGPQGRNTGELFF. CDR3 nucleotide sequence: TGTGCCAGCAGCTTTGGCCCACAGGGCCGAAACACCGGGGAGCTGTTTTTT. Full variable domain (missing parts from reference TRBV11-2 and TRBJ2-2): EAGVAQSPRYKIIEKRQSVAFWCNPISGHATLYWYQQILGQGPKLLIQFQNNGVVDDSQLPKDRFSAERLKGVDSTLKIQPAKLEDSAVYLCASSFGPQGRNTGELFFGEGSRLTVL.

Concerning this clonotype itself: A far larger clone differs by one base, so this is likely a read error. The genes are TRBV6-4 and TRBJ2-6; perhaps TRBD1 as D (5 bases). Germline V CDR1 and CDR2: MRHNA, SNTAGT. CDR3 size: 19 residues. The CDR3 nucleotides read TGTGCCAGCAGTTCACCCGGACACCGAAAGAGCTCTGGGTCCAACGTCCTGACTTTC. Translation gives CASSSPGHRKSSGSNVLTF.

V gene TRBV24-1 combines with J gene TRBJ2-7; TRBD2 is a possible D gene (5 bases). Trimming cost V 12 bases and J 3 bases, with 11 bases left between them. The CDR3 sequence is 11 residues long. Germline loops: CDR1 KGHDR, CDR2 SFDVKD. CDR3 sequence reads: CAPGGIYEQYF. The DNA for the CDR3 is TGTGCCCCCGGAGGTATCTACGAGCAGTACTTC.

The chain recombines TRBV25-1 with TRBJ2-7; 10 bases line up with TRBD2. Germline values: CDR1 MGHDK, CDR2 SYGVNS. CDR3 length: 18 amino acids. J lost 3 bases, V lost 5 bases, and 16 bases had no gene match. The CDR3 nucleotides read TGTGCCAGCAGTCGAAACCTTGGACTAGCGGTGGTTCTCTACGAGCAGTACTTC. Residues: CASSRNLGLAVVLYEQYF.

The chain couples TRBV15 to TRBJ2-1, with TRBD1 matching over 9 bases. With V trimmed by 1 base and J by 7 bases, 5 bases remained unmatched. The CDR3 loop spans 15 amino acids. Germline V gene sequence: CDR1 LNHNV, CDR2 YYDKDF (reference sequence). The DNA for the CDR3 is TGTGCCACCAGCAGAGTGGGACAGGGCAGGAATGAGCAGTTCTTC. This encodes CATSRVGQGRNEQFF.

The V gene is TRBV12-3 or TRBV12-4, the J gene TRBJ1-3, with D possibly TRBD1 on 5 matching bases. There are 17 residues in the CDR3. Deletions cut 5 bases from V and 2 bases from J, with 19 bases between. CDR3 sequence: CASSIDGTPGPGNTIYF. In nucleotides, the CDR3 is TGTGCCAGCAGTATCGACGGGACTCCGGGACCTGGAAACACCATATATTTT.

This clonotype is medium-sized. The rearrangement links TRBV6-2 or TRBV6-3 to TRBJ1-2, with 7 bases matching TRBD1. Germline CDR1 is MNHEY and CDR2 is SVGEGT. This CDR3 has 15 amino acids. The V gene end was trimmed by 2 bases and the J gene end by 6 bases; junction bases not matched to a gene: 9. The CDR3 protein is CASSYLLDRDDGYTF. The CDR3 DNA reads TGTGCCAGCAGTTACCTACTCGACAGGGACGATGGCTACACCTTC.

This clonotype was detected ten times or more. The chain links TRBV20-1 to TRBJ2-2, with 10 positions matching TRBD1. Germline V gene lookup returns CDR1 DFQATT and CDR2 SNEGSKA (reference sequence). CDR3 length equals 14 residues. V shed 4 bases, J shed 3 bases, and the junction held 2 bases outside the gene matches. This CDR3 is CSATGQGYTGELFF. The DNA of the CDR3 is TGCAGTGCTACGGGACAGGGGTACACCGGGGAGCTGTTTTTT.

This clonotype was counted ten times or more. The genes are TRBV20-1 and TRBJ1-5, with 7 bases identical to TRBD1. V gave up 3 bases and J gave up 4 bases; unmatched junction bases: 9. Germline V gene lookup returns CDR1 DFQATT and CDR2 SNEGSKA (reference sequence). The CDR3 has 15 amino acids. This CDR3 reads CSASTFGTDNQPQHF. In DNA form, the CDR3 reads TGCAGTGCTAGTACATTCGGGACAGATAATCAGCCCCAGCATTTT.

By proportion, this clonotype is medium-sized. The chain links TRBV19 to TRBJ2-2, with D uncertain. Germline values: CDR1 LNHDA, CDR2 SQIVND (reference sequence). V lost 5 bases and J lost 7, with 8 bases in between. CDR3 length: 12 residues. Here the CDR3 DNA reads TGTGCCAGTAGTTCCCCTGACGGGGAGCTGTTTTTT. Protein product: CASSSPDGELFF.

This clonotype occurred a few times. The rearrangement links TRBV6-1 to TRBJ2-3, with a possible D match to TRBD2 (5 bases). Trimming took 3 bases from V and 8 from J, leaving 15 bases between them. This CDR3 contains 14 residues. The germline V gene encodes CDR1 MNHNS and CDR2 SASEGT. The CDR3 DNA sequence: TGTGCCAGCAGTGATCGGGGTCAAGCAAGTACGCAGTATTTT. Protein: CASSDRGQASTQYF.

Points on this clonotype: This may stem from a read error, because a much larger clone lies one nucleotide away. This is likely a read error, given that the CDR3 carries no conserved phenylalanine or tryptophan at its end. The V and J genes are TRBV6-2 or TRBV6-3 and TRBJ2-3; tentatively, D is TRBD1 (6 bases). The length of the CDR3 is 15 residues. CDR1 MNHEY and CDR2 SVGEGT come from the germline V gene. In DNA, the CDR3 is TGTGCCAGCATTTACTCGAGCTGGACAGAGAATACGCAGTATTCT. Translating gives CASIYSSWTENTQYS.

This clonotype has at least ten counts. This rearrangement joins TRBV5-4 to TRBJ2-1; D not resolved. Germline values: CDR1 SGHNT, CDR2 YYREEE (reference sequence). Trimming took 3 bases from V and 4 from J, leaving 5 bases between them. This CDR3 contains 12 residues. CDR3 DNA: TGTGCCAGCAGCTCAGAGTACAATGAGCAGTTCTTC. This codes for CASSSEYNEQFF.

The chain is built from TRBV6-5 and TRBJ1-2, with D uncertain. CDR1 and CDR2 from the germline V gene are MNHEY and SVGAGI. CDR3 length equals 13 residues. The germline V and J ends were trimmed by 6 bases and 3 bases, with 11 bases remaining between them. The CDR3: CASSYMDHYGYTF. CDR3 DNA sequence: TGTGCCAGCAGCTACATGGACCACTATGGCTACACCTTC.